What follows are 8 T cell receptor beta chains derived from one specimen sequenced in a study of T cell responses to AZD1222 COVID-19 vaccine. Clones were read by immunoSEQ multiplex PCR, and TCRdb kept only the in-frame ones, dropping some. Here the sample spans roughly 25,000 clones, roughly 86% being singletons. The starting material was peripheral blood, obtained 28 days after the second AZD1222 dose. These receptors all stem from an adult who received the AZD1222 COVID-19 vaccine.

The genes are TRBV4-1 and TRBJ2-7; 7 bases align to TRBD2. The ends lost 0 bases at V and 3 bases at J; junction bases unmatched: 5. The CDR3 is 15 amino acids. The germline CDR1 and CDR2 sequences are MGHRA and YSYEKL. The CDR3 coding sequence is TGCGCCAGCAGCCAAGAGATCCGGACTAGCTACGAGCAGTACTTC. It is translated as CASSQEIRTSYEQYF.

A remark on this clone: The junction departs from the called germline gene at one end, perhaps through a read error. The chain joins TRBV3-1 (or the pseudogene TRBV3-2) to TRBJ1-1; D unresolved. The germline V gene has CDR1 LGHDT and CDR2 YNNKEL (reference sequence). This CDR3 contains 13 residues. The CDR3 loop reads CASSQDRRAGRVF. In nucleotides, the CDR3 is TGTGCCAGCAGCCAAGATCGAAGGGCCGGACGAGTCTTT.

J is TRBJ1-2 and V is TRBV7-9, with D perhaps matching TRBD1 (6 bases). The CDR3 runs to 15 residues. Germline V gene lookup returns CDR1 SEHNR and CDR2 FQNEAQ (reference sequence). Between the trimmed V and J ends, which lost 2 bases and 7 bases, there was a span of 17 bases. CDR3 bases: TGTGCCAGCAGCTTATGGGCAGGGGAGCTGTTTGGCTACACCTTC. It codes for CASSLWAGELFGYTF.

The gene calls are TRBV7-9 and TRBJ2-1, with TRBD2 as a possible D gene (5 bases). V lost 5 bases, J lost 1 base, and 24 bases lay in between. The CDR3 is made up of 19 amino acids. CDR1 is SEHNR and CDR2 is FQNEAQ in the germline V gene (reference sequence). CDR3 nucleotides: TGTGCCAGCAGCCTGCGAGAGGGCGGTAGGGAAGGATCCTACAATGAGCAGTTCTTC. It encodes CASSLREGGREGSYNEQFF.

The table lists this clone with a count of one. The rearrangement joins TRBV28 to TRBJ2-3; D unclear. This CDR3 has 14 amino acids. Germline V lookup: CDR1 MDHEN, CDR2 SYDVKM. The germline V and J ends were trimmed by 7 bases and 6 bases, with 17 bases remaining between them. In DNA, the CDR3 is TGTGCCAGCAACCCACCGCTATCCGTGGATACGCAGTATTTT. It specifies CASNPPLSVDTQYF.

The genes are TRBV6-5 and TRBJ2-7; possibly TRBD2 for D (6 bases). This CDR3 has 14 residues. The V and J ends lost 6 bases and 0 bases respectively, with 12 bases between them. Germline CDR1 is MNHEY and CDR2 is SVGAGI. The CDR3 DNA is TGTGCCAGCAGGGCGGGACCACTCTCCTACGAGCAGTACTTC. Residues: CASRAGPLSYEQYF.

The V gene is TRBV25-1, the J gene TRBJ2-1; unclear D gene. The CDR3 runs to 14 residues. From germline, CDR1 is MGHDK and CDR2 SYGVNS. Trimming took 8 bases from V and 1 from J, leaving 12 bases between them. CDR3 sequence reads: CASSVGKSYNEQFF. For the CDR3, the DNA is TGTGCCAGCTCGGTTGGAAAGTCCTACAATGAGCAGTTCTTC.

Only a few counts were recorded for this clone. This chain links TRBV5-6 with TRBJ2-6; D may be TRBD1 (7 bases). V lost 4 bases, J lost 1 base, and 15 bases lay in between. CDR1 is SGHDT, CDR2 YYEEEE, per germline. The CDR3 has 17 amino acids. The DNA of the CDR3 is TGTGCCAGCAGCAGTTCAGGGGGGCTATCTGGGGCCAACGTCCTGACTTTC. Protein: CASSSSGGLSGANVLTF.